This TCR beta chain stems from a study of blood T cell repertoires in COVID-19 (dated by TCRdb to the early 2020s). Notes on the research overall: The collaborator samples originated in the United States, Italy and Spain and spanned the acute and convalescent phases of COVID-19. The prospective study material was composed of cDNA or gDNA derived from T cells, B-cell-depleted T cells, or PBMCs. Subjects who had been exposed to COVID-19, were actively infected with it, or had recovered from it provided the deeply sampled blood TCRbeta repertoires that made up the dataset. A freely available public database, intended as a resource for researchers studying the immune response to SARS-CoV-2, is where the repertoires were released. The samples were drawn from two sources: the first 160 participants of the ongoing ImmuneRACE study, and 1,254 subjects contributed by 6 global collaborators. A de-identified subject ID, COVID-19 status, age in years and sex were almost always included in the sample metadata. Where available, HLA class I and class II types were taken from metadata supplied by the sample provider and were not determined by assay-based typing.

Whole blood was collected in K2EDTA tubes by collaborating institutions according to the institutions' own protocols. For TCRbeta analysis, collaborators shipped samples as frozen whole blood, isolated PBMCs, or DNA extracted from either of those sample types. TCRbeta CDR3 regions were amplified from genomic DNA by means of the immunoSEQ Assay, a bias-controlled multiplex PCR. The authors processed their data as follows. The number of nucleated cells in each sample was estimated by amplification of reference gene primers within the assay. To quantify the absolute abundance of each unique TCRbeta CDR3 rearrangement, sequence reads were collapsed and filtered. Productive Simpson clonality was computed per sample as the square root of Simpson's diversity index over productive rearrangements. In TCRdb, the immuneACCESS table is reduced to in-frame sequences with V and J assigned. These tables do not hold every clone; where another copy was compared, an unresolved V gene accounts for under half, and the others remain unexplained. The V and J calls and the clone size are those of that table, but D and trimming were determined from the DNA. Present in this sample are more than 80,000 clones, around 84% of which were seen just once. The ten largest clones capture over 5% of the sample.

Points on this clone: The antigen this receptor binds is unknown. No per-base quality is available; no much larger clone lies one base away.

Paper-wide results and their limitations: Clinical and demographic metadata were provided uncurated, with the amount varying by source and participant.

The germline V and J ends show losses of 5 bases and 6 bases respectively, and no gene match explains 8 bases of the junction. The germline V gene specifies SGHTA as CDR1 and FQGNSA as CDR2. The CDR3 contains 16 residues, cysteine and phenylalanine counted. The CDR3 DNA has 48 bases and is translated from base 1. This TCR came from a man between 40 and 49 years old with acute or convalescent COVID-19. The sample was peripheral blood. The chain links TRBV7-2 with TRBJ2-1, and 12 junction bases match TRBD2. The nucleotides are TGTGCCAGCAGCACCCTAGCGGGAGGGCCGGGCAATGAGCAGTTCTTC. This encodes CASSTLAGGPGNEQFF.